This T cell receptor (beta chain) was found in a study of blood T cell repertoires in COVID-19. The CDR3 runs 15 residues. Germline CDR1 is MNHEY and CDR2 is SMNVEV (reference sequence). With V trimmed by 6 bases and J by 9 bases, 7 bases remained unmatched. Participants were aged about 18 to 89 years from roughly 25 US areas. Clones were sequenced by immunoSEQ multiplex PCR, and TCRdb holds only the in-frame ones, with some missing. The sample lists over 250,000 clones, about nine tenths occurring once. The specimen sequenced was PBMCs or T cells enriched from blood (not recorded which). V is TRBV27 and J is TRBJ2-1, with 14 bases aligning to TRBD2. This clonotype was sampled from a woman aged 60-75 years who had recovered from COVID-19. The CDR3 reads CASSRGTSGSFEQFF. The CDR3 coding sequence is TGTGCCAGCAGCCGAGGGACTAGCGGGAGTTTTGAGCAGTTCTTC.